This TCR beta chain was sequenced for a study of T cells after yellow fever vaccination. This clonotype was counted at least ten times. The antigen is unknown. Study observations and caveats: Booster sampling recovered most clones from primary vaccination (less than 97% CD4, just over 85% CD8).

Using its own MiXCR run on the 5' RACE reads, TCRdb lists one record per CDR3 protein. This table holds 300,000 to 450,000 distinct CDR3 sequences, roughly 7.5% found once. The CDR3 runs to 16 residues. Trimming pared 1 base from V and 3 bases from J, leaving 13 bases between. The germline V gene has CDR1 MGHRA and CDR2 YSYEKL. This chain links TRBV4-1 with TRBJ2-1; D gene ambiguous. This TCR was sampled from a man between 18 and 35 years old who received the YFV17D yellow fever vaccine. The starting material was PBMCs, obtained about 49 days after the first yellow fever vaccination. CDR3 sequence reads: CASSQVDLVNYNEQFF. CDR3 DNA sequence: TGCGCCAGCAGCCAAGTAGATTTGGTAAACTACAATGAGCAGTTCTTC.